This T cell receptor (beta chain) was recorded in a study of T cells in Graves' hyperthyroidism and ophthalmopathy. Researchers amplified the TCR beta CDR3 regions from RNA transcripts. First-round RT-PCR targeting the TCR CDR3 was performed with the HTBI primer set. MiXCR, applied by TCRdb to the multiplex PCR reads, yields one record per CDR3 protein. The data hold under 650,000 distinct CDR3 sequences, with around 16% observed a single time. The ends were cut back, 7 bases at V and 13 bases at J, with 14 bases in the middle. This CDR3 is built from 11 residues. Germline CDR1 MNHNS, CDR2 SASEGT. The chain is built from TRBV6-1 and TRBJ2-1, with a tentative D call TRBD1 (6 bases). The source material was blood. The clonotype was recovered from a woman under 40 with Graves' hyperthyroidism. CDR3 region: CASTQGGVQFF. DNA of the CDR3: TGTGCCAGCACCCAAGGGGGTGTTCAGTTCTTC.